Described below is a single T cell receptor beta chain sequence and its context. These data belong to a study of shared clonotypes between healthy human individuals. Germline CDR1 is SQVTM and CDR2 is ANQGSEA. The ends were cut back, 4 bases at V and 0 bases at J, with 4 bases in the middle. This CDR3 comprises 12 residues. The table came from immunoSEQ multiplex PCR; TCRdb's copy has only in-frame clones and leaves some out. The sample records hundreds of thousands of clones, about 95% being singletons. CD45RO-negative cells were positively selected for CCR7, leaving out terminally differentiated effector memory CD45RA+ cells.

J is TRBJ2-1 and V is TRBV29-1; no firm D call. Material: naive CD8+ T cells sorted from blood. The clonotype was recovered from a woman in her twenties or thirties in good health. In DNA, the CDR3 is TGCAGCGTTGCCAGCTCCTACAATGAGCAGTTCTTC. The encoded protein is CSVASSYNEQFF.